The T cell receptor (beta chain) described here comes from a study of beta chain features in type 1 diabetes. Study-wide findings and caveats: Type 1 diabetes patients had VDJ junctions that carried fewer insertions and more deletions.

The CDR3 runs 14 residues. With 5 bases clipped from V and 2 bases from J, the junction kept 6 bases outside the gene matches. Germline assignment: CDR1 SGHTA and CDR2 FQGNSA. Expressed TCRB transcripts were sequenced after all isolated RNA was converted to cDNA. Libraries were prepared by immunoSEQ multiplex PCR; TCRdb keeps only in-frame clonotypes and omits some of them. The table includes under 250,000 clones, less than 15% detected once. This clone was seen ten or more times. Its antigen is still unknown. The rearrangement links TRBV7-2 to TRBJ2-7; 7 bases match TRBD1. The sequence came from a woman in her thirties or forties in good health. The sequencing input was naive CD4+ T cells from blood. Here the CDR3 reads CASSRGQSPYEQYF. The DNA for the CDR3 is TGTGCCAGCAGCCGGGGACAGAGCCCCTACGAGCAGTACTTC.